This T cell receptor (beta chain) was recovered during a study of blood T cell repertoires in COVID-19. TCRdb keeps only in-frame clones here, not all; method: immunoSEQ multiplex PCR. This sample has roughly 52,000 clones, with roughly 80% found just once. This CDR3 has 16 amino acids. With V trimmed by 5 bases and J by 5 bases, 11 bases remained unmatched. The V gene's germline CDR1 is SGHTA and CDR2 FQGTGA. The sequenced sample was peripheral blood. The source of this sequence is a human donor in a cohort sampled during active or convalescent COVID-19. The chain carries TRBV7-3 and TRBJ2-2, with TRBD1 matching over 7 bases. The CDR3 coding sequence is TGTGCCAGCAGCCCTAGCCGGGACAGACTGACCGGGGAGCTGTTTTTT. Its protein is CASSPSRDRLTGELFF.